The next 22 T cell receptor beta chains were all read from a single sample in a study of vaccination effects on CD4 cells after COVID-19. Data came from immunoSEQ multiplex PCR; TCRdb stores just in-frame clones and leaves some out. The repertoire has around 63,000 clones, about 80% of them found once; the top ten carry about 3.7%. Antigen specificity for these receptors is unknown. Viral peptide pool expansion of antigen-specific CD4+ T cells preceded sequencing in the ViraFEST assay. It was after more than 8 days of culture that CD4+ T cells were isolated. Vaccine recipients lacked prior SARS-CoV-2 infection and had negative nucleocapsid antibodies. Sequencing used CD4+ T cells from PBMCs cultured with HCoV-OC43 spike peptides, obtained before COVID-19 vaccination. Subset noted: HCoV-OC43 spike overlapping peptide pool stimulation. The receptors were gathered from a human donor who received a COVID-19 vaccine.

The rearrangement uses TRBV4-3 and TRBJ1-4; D not certain. The V end lost 0 bases, the J end lost 7 bases, and 12 bases lay between the germline ends. Germline-derived CDR1 and CDR2 are LGHNA and YSLEER. This CDR3 spans 15 amino acids. The DNA for the CDR3 is TGCGCCAGCAGCCAAGAGGGGAGGGCTCGTGAAAAACTGTTTTTT. It yields the protein CASSQEGRAREKLFF.

The chain links TRBV7-2 to TRBJ2-3; a weak D match, TRBD1 (5 bases). Germline V gene data show CDR1 as SGHTA and CDR2 as FQGNSA. The V end was cut by 5 bases, the J end by 3 bases, with 18 bases between. There are 16 residues in the CDR3. This chain's CDR3 is CASSPYRAKGTDTQYF. The DNA for the CDR3 is TGTGCCAGCAGCCCTTACCGGGCCAAGGGGACAGATACGCAGTATTTT. The full variable domain, rest sourced from reference TRBV7-2 and TRBJ2-3, is GAGVSQSPSNKVTEKGKDVELRCDPISGHTALYWYRQSLGQGLEFLIYFQGNSAPDKSGLPSDRFSAERTGGSVSTLTIQRTQQEDSAVYLCASSPYRAKGTDTQYFGPGTRLTVL.

J is TRBJ2-2 and V is TRBV18; D possibly uses TRBD1 or TRBD2 (5 bases each). CDR1 is KGHSH, CDR2 LQKENI, per germline. The CDR3 consists of 14 residues. Trimming left V 0 bases short and J 5 bases short, with 7 bases between. CDR3 in amino acids: CASSPPGVTGELFF. CDR3 bases: TGTGCCAGCTCACCACCGGGGGTTACCGGGGAGCTGTTTTTT.

This chain connects TRBV21-1 to TRBJ2-7. TRBV21-1 is a pseudogene. The CDR3 runs to 13 residues. The CDR3, as DNA: TGTGCCAGCCGCAGGGGAACGACCTACGAGCAGTACGTC. Its translation is CASRRGTTYEQYV.

The chain links TRBV18 to TRBJ2-5; 8 nucleotides line up with TRBD1. The V gene's germline CDR1 is KGHSH and CDR2 LQKENI. V shed 3 bases and J 4 bases; nucleotides not matched to a gene: 7. CDR3 length equals 15 residues. The CDR3 spells CASSPYGQGTETQYF. In nucleotides, the CDR3 is TGTGCCAGCTCACCCTATGGACAGGGAACAGAGACCCAGTACTTC. Full variable domain (missing parts from reference TRBV18 and TRBJ2-5): NAGVMQNPRHLVRRRGQEARLRCSPMKGHSHVYWYRQLPEEGLKFMVYLQKENIIDESGMPKERFSAEFPKEGPSILRIQQVVRGDSAAYFCASSPYGQGTETQYFGPGTRLLVL.

The table lists this clone with a few counts. The chain combines TRBV19 with TRBJ2-2, with D maybe TRBD1 (6 bases). The CDR3 contains 14 residues. V was trimmed by 5 bases and J by 3 bases, leaving 10 bases between them. The V gene's germline CDR1 is LNHDA and CDR2 SQIVND (reference sequence). CDR3 coding DNA: TGTGCCAGTAGTTGGGGGCCCCACACCGGGGAGCTGTTTTTT. It codes for CASSWGPHTGELFF.

This clone came up a few times. The rearrangement uses TRBV6-2 or TRBV6-3 and TRBJ1-5; TRBD1 might be the D (5 bases). Trimming pared 5 bases from V and 2 bases from J, leaving 13 bases between. CDR1 is MNHEY, CDR2 SVGEGT, per germline. The CDR3 loop spans 15 amino acids. The CDR3 reads CASSGGGGGNQPQHF. The CDR3 DNA reads as TGTGCCAGCAGTGGCGGGGGGGGAGGCAATCAGCCCCAGCATTTT.

This chain joins TRBV5-1 and TRBJ1-1; weak D call: TRBD1 (5 bases). Per the germline V gene, CDR1 is SGHRS and CDR2 is YFSETQ. Trimming stripped 2 bases from V and 4 bases from J, with 12 bases between. The CDR3 length is 14 residues. The CDR3: CASSFWGSGTEAFF. CDR3 nucleotide sequence: TGCGCCAGCAGCTTCTGGGGGTCGGGCACTGAAGCTTTCTTT.

CDR3 DNA sequence: TGTGCCAGCTCACCACTTTCAGGGACTAATGAAAAACTGTTTTTT. It is translated as CASSPLSGTNEKLFF. The V and J genes are TRBV18 and TRBJ1-4; TRBD1 might be the D (5 bases). CDR1 KGHSH and CDR2 LQKENI come from the germline V gene. The CDR3 runs to 15 residues. Trimming stripped 1 base from V and 2 bases from J, with 8 bases between.

The chain links TRBV24-1 to TRBJ2-1; D is perhaps TRBD1 (5 bases). CDR1 and CDR2 (germline): KGHDR, SFDVKD. The CDR3 has 13 amino acids. V lost 8 bases and J lost 8, with 15 bases in between. The CDR3 DNA is TGTGCCACCAATTCGGGCAGGGCGGATGAGCAGTTCTTC. Translation gives CATNSGRADEQFF.

The V call is TRBV5-1, the J call TRBJ2-1, with TRBD1 matching 7 bases. Looked up from germline, CDR1 is SGHRS and CDR2 is YFSETQ. Trimming removed 0 bases from V and 7 bases from J; junction bases left unmatched: 10. The CDR3 is made up of 16 amino acids. The CDR3 is CASSLAVTGIQNEQFF. CDR3 nucleotides: TGCGCCAGCAGCTTGGCTGTGACAGGGATTCAGAATGAGCAGTTCTTC.

The rearrangement links TRBV5-1 to TRBJ1-5; a weak D match, TRBD1 (5 bases). From germline, CDR1 is SGHRS and CDR2 YFSETQ. The CDR3 spans 14 residues. The ends were cut back, 4 bases at V and 3 bases at J, with 11 bases in the middle. The DNA of the CDR3 is TGCGCCAGCAGCCCCGACAGTCTCAATCAGCCCCAGCATTTT. The encoded protein is CASSPDSLNQPQHF.

The V and J genes are TRBV12-3 or TRBV12-4 and TRBJ1-2; D possibly corresponds to TRBD1 (5 bases). V lost 6 bases and J lost 6, with 14 bases in between. The CDR3 extends over 13 amino acids. The CDR3 is CASRGQNRDGYTF. The DNA for the CDR3 is TGTGCCAGCAGGGGGCAGAATCGGGATGGCTACACCTTC.

This rearrangement joins TRBV14 to TRBJ1-1; D not resolved. V was shortened by 6 bases and J by 1 base, with 9 bases between the two germline ends. Germline CDR1 is SGHDN and CDR2 is FVKESK. This CDR3 region has 13 residues. CDR3 loop: CASRSTENTEAFF. CDR3 DNA sequence: TGTGCCAGCAGGTCCACAGAGAACACTGAAGCTTTCTTT. The full variable domain, completed using reference TRBV14 and TRBJ1-1, is EAGVTQFPSHSVIEKGQTVTLRCDPISGHDNLYWYRRVMGKEIKFLLHFVKESKQDESGMPNNRFLAERTGGTYSTLKVQPAELEDSGVYFCASRSTENTEAFFGQGTRLTVV.

This clone has only a few counts. The chain recombines TRBV2 with TRBJ2-7; 7 bases align to TRBD1. The CDR3 is 13 amino acids. The germline gives CDR1 SNHLY, CDR2 FYNNEI. V shed 5 bases and J 2 bases; nucleotides not matched to a gene: 3. The CDR3 sequence: CASSWTGPYEQYV. The DNA for the CDR3 is TGTGCCAGCAGTTGGACAGGTCCCTACGAGCAGTACGTC.

V is TRBV29-1 and J is TRBJ1-2; 7 nucleotides align to TRBD1. Germline V gene data show CDR1 as SQVTM and CDR2 as ANQGSEA. V trimming: 8 bases; J trimming: 2 bases; junction bases outside the gene matches: 8. The CDR3 contains 13 residues. CDR3 nucleotide sequence: TGCAGCACCCGGGAACAGGGGAACTATGGCTACACCTTC. The encoded protein is CSTREQGNYGYTF. Complete variable domain (other parts from reference TRBV29-1 and TRBJ1-2): SAVISQKPSRDICQRGTSLTIQCQVDSQVTMMFWYRQQPGQSLTLIATANQGSEATYESGFVIDKFPISRPNLTFSTLTVSNMSPEDSSIYLCSTREQGNYGYTFGSGTRLTVV.

DNA for the CDR3: TGTGCCAGCAGCATCACCACAATTTACTCATTCGGTACGCAGTATTTT. Its protein is CASSITTIYSFGTQYF. The chain recombines TRBV7-4 with TRBJ2-3; no clear D gene. The CDR3 has 16 residues. V gave up 5 bases and J gave up 8 bases, with 23 bases separating them. Germline V gives CDR1 SGHVT, CDR2 SQSDAQ.

This clone was counted between two and nine times. The identical CDR3 is also encoded by other nucleotide sequences in the sample. The chain links TRBV7-8 to TRBJ2-3, with a tentative D call TRBD2 (5 bases). Trimming shortened V by 0 bases and J by 5 bases, and 6 bases separated the two germline ends. Germline values: CDR1 SGHVS, CDR2 FQNEAQ. The CDR3 loop spans 13 amino acids. DNA for the CDR3: TGTGCCAGCAGCTTAGCGCGGGTAGATACGCAGTATTTT. Translation gives CASSLARVDTQYF. The variable domain in full, completed from reference TRBV7-8 and TRBJ2-3, reads GAGVSQSPRYKVAKRGQDVALRCDPISGHVSLFWYQQALGQGPEFLTYFQNEAQLDKSGLPSDRFFAERPEGSVSTLKIQRTQQEDSAVYLCASSLARVDTQYFGPGTRLTVL.

V is TRBV11-2 and J is TRBJ2-2; D uncertain. V was shortened by 3 bases and J by 2 bases, with 7 bases between the two germline ends. The CDR3 is 14 amino acids. Germline lookup yields CDR1 SGHAT and CDR2 FQNNGV. CDR3 coding DNA: TGTGCCAGCAGCTTGGACCTAAACACCGGGGAGCTGTTTTTT. It codes for CASSLDLNTGELFF.

The chain recombines TRBV19 with TRBJ1-1; no definite D call. This CDR3 has 13 residues. V lost 0 bases, J lost 1 base, and 3 bases lay in between. Germline CDR1 LNHDA, CDR2 SQIVND (reference sequence). Here the CDR3 reads CASSIDRNTEAFF. The CDR3 bases are TGTGCCAGTAGTATAGACAGGAACACTGAAGCTTTCTTT.

The CDR3 DNA sequence: TGCGCCAGCAGCGCCGGGACCAACAATGAGCAGTTCTTC. It encodes CASSAGTNNEQFF. V and J are TRBV5-1 and TRBJ2-1; D assignment may be TRBD1 or TRBD2 (5 bases each). V was trimmed by 4 bases and J by 5 bases, leaving 10 bases between them. The CDR3 has 13 residues. In germline, CDR1 is SGHRS, CDR2 YFSETQ.

The rearrangement joins TRBV6-5 to TRBJ1-4, with TRBD1 identical over 8 bases. CDR1 and CDR2 (germline): MNHEY, SVGAGI. The CDR3 is made up of 15 amino acids. Trimming cost V 5 bases and J 0 bases; bases outside gene matches: 2. CDR3 amino acids: CASSRQGTTNEKLFF. Here the CDR3 DNA reads TGTGCCAGCAGTCGACAGGGGACAACTAATGAAAAACTGTTTTTT.